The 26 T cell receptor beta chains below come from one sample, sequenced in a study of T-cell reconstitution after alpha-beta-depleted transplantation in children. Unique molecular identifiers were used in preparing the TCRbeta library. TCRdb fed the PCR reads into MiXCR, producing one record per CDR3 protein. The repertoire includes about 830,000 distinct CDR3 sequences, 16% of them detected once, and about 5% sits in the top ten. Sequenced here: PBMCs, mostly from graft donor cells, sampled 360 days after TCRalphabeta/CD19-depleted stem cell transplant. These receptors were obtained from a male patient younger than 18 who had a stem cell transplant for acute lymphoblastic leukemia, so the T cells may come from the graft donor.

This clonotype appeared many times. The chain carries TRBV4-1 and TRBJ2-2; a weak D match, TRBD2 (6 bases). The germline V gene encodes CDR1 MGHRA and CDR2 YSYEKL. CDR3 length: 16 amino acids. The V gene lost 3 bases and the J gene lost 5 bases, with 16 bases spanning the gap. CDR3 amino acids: CASSHSPGLETGELFF. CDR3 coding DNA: TGCGCCAGCAGCCATTCACCGGGACTGGAAACCGGGGAGCTGTTTTTT.

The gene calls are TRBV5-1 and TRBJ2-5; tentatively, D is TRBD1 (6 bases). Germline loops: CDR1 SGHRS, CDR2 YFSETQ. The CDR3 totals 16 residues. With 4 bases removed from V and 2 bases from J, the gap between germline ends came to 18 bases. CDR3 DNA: TGCGCCAGCAGCCTCAGGGGTGGTGGGATTCAAGAGACCCAGTACTTC. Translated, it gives CASSLRGGGIQETQYF.

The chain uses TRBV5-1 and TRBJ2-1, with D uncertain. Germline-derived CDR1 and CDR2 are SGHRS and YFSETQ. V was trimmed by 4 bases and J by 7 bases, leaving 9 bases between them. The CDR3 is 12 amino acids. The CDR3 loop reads CASSPIPNEQFF. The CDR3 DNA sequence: TGCGCCAGCAGCCCTATACCAAATGAGCAGTTCTTC.

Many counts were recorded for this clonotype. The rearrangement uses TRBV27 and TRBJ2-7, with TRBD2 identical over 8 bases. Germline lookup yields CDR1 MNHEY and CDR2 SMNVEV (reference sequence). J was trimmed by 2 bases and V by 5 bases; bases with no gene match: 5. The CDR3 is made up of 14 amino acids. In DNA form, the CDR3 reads TGTGCCAGCAGTCGGGGGGGTGCGCCCTACGAGCAGTACTTC. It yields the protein CASSRGGAPYEQYF.

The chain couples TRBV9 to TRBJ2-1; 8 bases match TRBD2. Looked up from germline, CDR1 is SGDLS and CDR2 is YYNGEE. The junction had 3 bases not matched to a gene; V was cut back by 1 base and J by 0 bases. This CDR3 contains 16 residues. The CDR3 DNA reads TGTGCCAGCAGCGTAAACAGCGGGAGCTCCTACAATGAGCAGTTCTTC. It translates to CASSVNSGSSYNEQFF.

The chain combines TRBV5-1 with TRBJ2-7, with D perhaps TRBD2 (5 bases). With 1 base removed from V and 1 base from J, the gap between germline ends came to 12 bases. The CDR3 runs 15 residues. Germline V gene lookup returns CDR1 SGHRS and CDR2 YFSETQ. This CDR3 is CASSLFSSPSYEQYF. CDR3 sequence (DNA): TGCGCCAGCAGCTTGTTTTCTAGCCCTTCCTACGAGCAGTACTTC.

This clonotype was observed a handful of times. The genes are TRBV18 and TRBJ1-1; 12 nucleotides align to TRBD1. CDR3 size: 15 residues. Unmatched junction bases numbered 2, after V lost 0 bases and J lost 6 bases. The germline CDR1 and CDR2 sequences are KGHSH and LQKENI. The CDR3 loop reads CASSPPGQGASEAFF. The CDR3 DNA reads TGTGCCAGCTCACCACCGGGACAGGGGGCCTCTGAAGCTTTCTTT.

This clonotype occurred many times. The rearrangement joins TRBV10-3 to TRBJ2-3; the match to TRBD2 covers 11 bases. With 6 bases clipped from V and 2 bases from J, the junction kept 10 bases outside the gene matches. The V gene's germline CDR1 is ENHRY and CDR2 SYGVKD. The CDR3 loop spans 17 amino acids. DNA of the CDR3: TGTGCCATCAGGCAGGGCTTAGCGGGAGGGCCCACAGATACGCAGTATTTT. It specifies CAIRQGLAGGPTDTQYF.

The CDR3 sequence is CASSLKGIYEQYF. The CDR3 DNA reads TGTGCCAGCAGCTTAAAGGGGATCTACGAGCAGTACTTC. The chain combines TRBV13 with TRBJ2-7, with a tentative D call TRBD1 (5 bases). V gave up 2 bases and J gave up 3 bases, with 8 bases separating them. The CDR3 runs 13 residues. Germline V gene lookup returns CDR1 PRHDT and CDR2 FYEKMQ (reference sequence).

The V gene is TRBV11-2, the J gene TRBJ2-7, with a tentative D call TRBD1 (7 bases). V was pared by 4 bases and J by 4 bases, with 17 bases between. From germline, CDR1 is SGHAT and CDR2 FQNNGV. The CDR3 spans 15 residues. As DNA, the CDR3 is TGTGCCAGCAGCTCGGGAGACAGGGCGGTATACGAGCAGTACTTC. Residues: CASSSGDRAVYEQYF.

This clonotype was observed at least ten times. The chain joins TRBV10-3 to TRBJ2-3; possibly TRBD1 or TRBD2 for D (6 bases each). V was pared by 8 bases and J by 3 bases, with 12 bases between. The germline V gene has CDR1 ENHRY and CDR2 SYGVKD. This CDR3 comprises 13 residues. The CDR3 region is CAIAGTSTDTQYF. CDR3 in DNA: TGTGCCATCGCGGGGACATCAACAGATACGCAGTATTTT.

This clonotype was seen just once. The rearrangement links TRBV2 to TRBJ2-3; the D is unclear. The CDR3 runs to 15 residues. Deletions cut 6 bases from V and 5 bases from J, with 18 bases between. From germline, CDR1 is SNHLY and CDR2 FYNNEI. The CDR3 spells CASRSYTVIKDTQYF. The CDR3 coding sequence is TGTGCCAGCAGATCCTATACAGTGATCAAAGATACGCAGTATTTT. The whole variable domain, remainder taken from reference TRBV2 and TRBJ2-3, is EPEVTQTPSHQVTQMGQEVILRCVPISNHLYFYWYRQILGQKVEFLVSFYNNEISEKSEIFDDQFSVERPDGSNFTLKIRSTKLEDSAMYFCASRSYTVIKDTQYFGPGTRLTVL.

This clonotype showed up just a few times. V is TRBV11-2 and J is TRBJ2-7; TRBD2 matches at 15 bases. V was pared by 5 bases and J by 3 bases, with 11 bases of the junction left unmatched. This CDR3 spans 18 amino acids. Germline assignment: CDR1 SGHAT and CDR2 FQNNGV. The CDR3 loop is CASSRPGTSGRPVYEQYF. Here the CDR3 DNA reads TGTGCCAGCAGCAGGCCCGGGACTAGCGGGAGGCCTGTCTACGAGCAGTACTTC. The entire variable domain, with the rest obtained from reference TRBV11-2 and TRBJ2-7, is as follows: EAGVAQSPRYKIIEKRQSVAFWCNPISGHATLYWYQQILGQGPKLLIQFQNNGVVDDSQLPKDRFSAERLKGVDSTLKIQPAKLEDSAVYLCASSRPGTSGRPVYEQYFGPGTRLTVT.

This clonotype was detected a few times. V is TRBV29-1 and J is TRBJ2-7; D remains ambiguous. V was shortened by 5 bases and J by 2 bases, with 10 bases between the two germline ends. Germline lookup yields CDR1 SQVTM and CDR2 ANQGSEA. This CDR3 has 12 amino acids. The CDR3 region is CSVRVGTYEQYF. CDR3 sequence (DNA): TGCAGCGTTCGCGTTGGTACCTACGAGCAGTACTTC.

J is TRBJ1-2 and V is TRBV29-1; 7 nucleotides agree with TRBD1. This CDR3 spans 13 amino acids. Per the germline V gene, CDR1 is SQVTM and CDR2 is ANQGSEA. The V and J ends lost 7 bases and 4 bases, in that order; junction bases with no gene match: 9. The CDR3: CSGMDRSFYGYTF. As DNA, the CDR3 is TGCAGCGGTATGGACAGGAGCTTCTATGGCTACACCTTC.

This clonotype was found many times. CDR3 residues: CSARLLTSGYNEQFF. CDR3 bases: TGCAGTGCTAGATTGCTGACTAGCGGTTACAATGAGCAGTTCTTC. The chain links TRBV20-1 to TRBJ2-1; 9 bases are a match to TRBD2. Germline trimming cut 2 bases from V and 4 bases from J; bases unmatched to any gene: 6. Germline values: CDR1 DFQATT, CDR2 SNEGSKA (reference sequence). This CDR3 contains 15 residues.

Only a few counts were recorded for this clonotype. CDR3: CASSVIRTPANYGYTF. DNA of the CDR3: TGTGCCAGCAGTGTTATCCGTACCCCAGCTAACTATGGCTACACCTTC. The chain links TRBV2 to TRBJ1-2; D ambiguous. Germline-derived CDR1 and CDR2 are SNHLY and FYNNEI. This CDR3 region has 16 residues. V was shortened by 4 bases and J by 0 bases, with 15 bases between the two germline ends.

This chain's CDR3 is CASSLGVQRTYEQYF. In DNA form, the CDR3 reads TGCGCCAGCAGCTTGGGGGTGCAGCGTACCTACGAGCAGTACTTC. The rearrangement uses TRBV5-1 and TRBJ2-7, with D hard to call. The V and J ends lost 0 bases and 2 bases respectively, with 12 bases between them. The CDR3 is 15 amino acids. Germline loops: CDR1 SGHRS, CDR2 YFSETQ.

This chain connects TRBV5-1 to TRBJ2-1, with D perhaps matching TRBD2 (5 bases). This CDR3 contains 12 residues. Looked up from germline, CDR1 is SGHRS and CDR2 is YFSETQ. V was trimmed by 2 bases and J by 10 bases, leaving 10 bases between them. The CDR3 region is CASSFEGLEQFF. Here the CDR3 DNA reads TGCGCCAGCAGCTTCGAAGGACTCGAGCAGTTCTTC. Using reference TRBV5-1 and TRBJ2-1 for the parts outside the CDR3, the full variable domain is KAGVTQTPRYLIKTRGQQVTLSCSPISGHRSVSWYQQTPGQGLQFLFEYFSETQRNKGNFPGRFSGRQFSNSRSEMNVSTLELGDSALYLCASSFEGLEQFFGPGTRLTVL.

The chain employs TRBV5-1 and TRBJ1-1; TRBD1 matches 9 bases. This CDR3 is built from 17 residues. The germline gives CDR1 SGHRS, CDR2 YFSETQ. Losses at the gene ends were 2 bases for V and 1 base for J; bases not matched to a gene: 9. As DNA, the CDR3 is TGCGCCAGCAGCTTCCGAGACAGGGGGTGGAGGAACACTGAAGCTTTCTTT. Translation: CASSFRDRGWRNTEAFF.

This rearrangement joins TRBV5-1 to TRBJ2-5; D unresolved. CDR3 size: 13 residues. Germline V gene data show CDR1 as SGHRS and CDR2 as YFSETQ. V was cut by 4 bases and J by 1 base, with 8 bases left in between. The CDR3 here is CASSARTQETQYF. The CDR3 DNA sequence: TGCGCCAGCAGCGCGAGGACCCAAGAGACCCAGTACTTC.

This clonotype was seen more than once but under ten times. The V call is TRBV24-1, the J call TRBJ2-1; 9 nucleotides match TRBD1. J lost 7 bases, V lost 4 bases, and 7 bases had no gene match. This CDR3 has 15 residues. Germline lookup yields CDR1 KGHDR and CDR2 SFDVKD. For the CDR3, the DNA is TGTGCCACCAGTGAGACCGGGACAGGGAATAATGAGCAGTTCTTC. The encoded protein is CATSETGTGNNEQFF.

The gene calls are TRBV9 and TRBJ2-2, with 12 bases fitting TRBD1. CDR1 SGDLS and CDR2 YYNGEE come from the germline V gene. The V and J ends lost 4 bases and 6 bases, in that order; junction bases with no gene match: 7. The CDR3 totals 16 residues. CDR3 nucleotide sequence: TGTGCCAGCAGCCTCATGGGACAGGGGGCCCCCGGGGAGCTGTTTTTT. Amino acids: CASSLMGQGAPGELFF.

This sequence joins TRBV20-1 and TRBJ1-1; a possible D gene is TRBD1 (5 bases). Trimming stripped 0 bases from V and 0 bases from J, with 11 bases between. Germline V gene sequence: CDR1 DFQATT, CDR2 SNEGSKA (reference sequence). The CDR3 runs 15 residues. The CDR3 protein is CSARDRGPVNTEAFF. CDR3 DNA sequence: TGCAGTGCTAGAGATCGGGGCCCGGTGAACACTGAAGCTTTCTTT.

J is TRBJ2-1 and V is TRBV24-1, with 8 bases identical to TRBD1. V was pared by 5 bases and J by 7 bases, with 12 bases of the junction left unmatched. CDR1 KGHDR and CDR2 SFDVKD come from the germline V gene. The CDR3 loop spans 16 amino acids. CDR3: CATSGGRTGMRNEQFF. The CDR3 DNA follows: TGTGCCACCAGTGGGGGCCGGACAGGGATGAGAAATGAGCAGTTCTTC.

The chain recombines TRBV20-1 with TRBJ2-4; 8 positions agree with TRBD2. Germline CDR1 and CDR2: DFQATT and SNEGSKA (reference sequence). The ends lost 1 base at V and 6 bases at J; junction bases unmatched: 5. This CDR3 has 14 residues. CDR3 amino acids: CSARGGGPVNIQYF. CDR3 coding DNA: TGCAGTGCTAGAGGCGGGGGGCCAGTAAACATTCAGTACTTC.